Shown below are 2 T cell receptor beta chains from a single sample sequenced in a study of T-cell reconstitution after alpha-beta-depleted transplantation in children. Unique molecular identifiers were incorporated into the prepared TCRbeta library. TCRdb reprocessed the PCR reads with MiXCR, giving one entry per CDR3 protein. The sample includes 500,000 to 600,000 distinct CDR3 sequences, 20% to 30% of them seen just once. The input for sequencing was PBMCs, taken before TCRalphabeta/CD19-depleted stem cell transplant. These receptors all come from a boy younger than two with Wiskott-Aldrich syndrome, due to receive a stem cell transplant.

This clonotype appeared a few times. CDR3 DNA sequence: TGTGCCAGCTCACCAGGACATCCTGAAAAACTGTTTTTT. Its protein product is CASSPGHPEKLFF. The gene calls are TRBV18 and TRBJ1-4, with D possibly matching TRBD1 (5 bases). Germline V gene data show CDR1 as KGHSH and CDR2 as LQKENI. The V end was cut by 2 bases, the J end by 7 bases, with 8 bases between. The CDR3 consists of 13 residues.

This clonotype turned up a few times. CDR3 in amino acids: CASYPGPGNTIYF. The CDR3 DNA reads as TGTGCCAGCTACCCAGGGCCTGGAAACACCATATATTTT. This chain uses TRBV7-9 with TRBJ1-3; perhaps TRBD1 as D (5 bases). The CDR3 contains 13 residues. V lost 8 bases, J lost 2 bases, and 10 bases lay in between. CDR1 is SEHNR, CDR2 FQNEAQ, per germline (reference sequence). The full variable domain, in which reference TRBV7-9 and TRBJ1-3 provide the parts outside the CDR3, is DTGVSQNPRHKITKRGQNVTFRCDPISEHNRLYWYRQTLGQGPEFLTYFQNEAQLEKSRLLSDRFSAERPKGSFSTLEIQRTEQGDSAMYLCASYPGPGNTIYFGEGSWLTVV.